One sample yielded the 7 T cell receptor beta chains listed below, sequenced in a study of identical twins. Each CDR3 protein gets one entry after TCRdb re-called the 5' RACE reads with MiXCR. The table lists approximately 620,000 distinct CDR3 sequences, around 8.6% of them singletons. The sample was also reused in another study, on yellow fever vaccine responses in identical twins.

The specimen was PBMCs. These receptors were collected from a woman aged 18-29 years in good health.

Ten or more counts support this clonotype. V usage is TRBV4-1 and J usage is TRBJ2-3; the match to TRBD2 covers 11 bases. This CDR3 spans 17 amino acids. The J segment lost 1 base and the V segment lost 2 bases, leaving 5 bases of the junction unmatched. Germline V gene data show CDR1 as MGHRA and CDR2 as YSYEKL. This CDR3 is CASSQISGRAGTDTQYF. The CDR3 DNA reads as TGCGCCAGCAGCCAAATTAGCGGGAGGGCCGGCACAGATACGCAGTATTTT.

This clonotype was detected many times. The V and J genes are TRBV20-1 and TRBJ2-3; the D gene is possibly TRBD2 (6 bases). Germline assignment: CDR1 DFQATT and CDR2 SNEGSKA (reference sequence). V was clipped by 6 bases and J by 1 base, with 11 bases between them. The CDR3 is made up of 13 amino acids. The CDR3 DNA is TGCAGTGCCGAAGAGCGGGGCACAGATACGCAGTATTTT. This translates into CSAEERGTDTQYF.

This clonotype was seen at least ten times. The chain is built from TRBV28 and TRBJ2-7; 9 nucleotides agree with TRBD1. V dropped 2 bases and J dropped 5; count of bases not matched to a gene: 7. CDR3 length equals 15 residues. From germline, CDR1 is MDHEN and CDR2 SYDVKM. This CDR3 is CASSLPRDRAHEQYF. DNA of the CDR3: TGTGCCAGCAGTTTACCCAGGGACAGGGCCCACGAGCAGTACTTC.

The chain recombines TRBV30 with TRBJ2-7; 7 bases map to TRBD2. The CDR3 length is 15 residues. V was pared by 3 bases and J by 8 bases, with 16 bases of the junction left unmatched. From germline, CDR1 is GTSNPN and CDR2 SVGIG (reference sequence). CDR3 loop: CAWSVGGIHPGKQYF. CDR3 in DNA: TGTGCCTGGAGCGTGGGGGGGATCCACCCCGGAAAGCAGTACTTC.

This clonotype was detected ten times or more. The chain combines TRBV3-1 with TRBJ2-7; D perhaps matches TRBD1 (7 bases). CDR1 and CDR2 from the germline V gene are LGHDT and YNNKEL (reference sequence). The CDR3 is 12 residues long. The V gene lost 2 bases and the J gene lost 13 bases, with 15 bases spanning the gap. The CDR3 spells CASSQKGGTVYF. The CDR3 DNA reads TGTGCCAGCAGCCAAAAAGGGGGGACAGTATACTTC.

This clonotype was detected many times. The V call is TRBV7-2, the J call TRBJ1-1; D unclear. Germline CDR1 reads SGHTA; CDR2 reads FQGNSA. Trimming pared 4 bases from V and 7 bases from J, leaving 13 bases between. The CDR3 is 13 residues long. The CDR3 DNA follows: TGTGCCAGCAGCTCTACCCGATACGATGAAGCTTTCTTT. This gives the protein CASSSTRYDEAFF.

This clonotype was recorded a few times. V usage is TRBV11-2 and J usage is TRBJ2-5; D gene unclear. The CDR3 runs 13 residues. Germline V gene sequence: CDR1 SGHAT, CDR2 FQNNGV. V dropped 5 bases and J dropped 5 bases, with 12 bases sitting between them. The CDR3 loop reads CASSRIHAETQYF. In DNA form, the CDR3 reads TGTGCCAGCAGCCGGATTCACGCGGAGACCCAGTACTTC.